The TCR beta chain described here comes from a study of blood T cell repertoires in COVID-19. Looking at the study overall: COVID-19 samples, acute and convalescent, were from the United States, Italy and Spain. In each case, the material was cDNA or gDNA derived from T cells, B-cell-depleted T cells, or PBMCs.

How the authors handled the data: Nucleated cell counts were estimated from reference gene primer amplification. The data were produced by immunoSEQ multiplex PCR, yet TCRdb's version contains in-frame clones alone and is incomplete. That table is the source of V, J and clone size, and D and trimming were worked out from the DNA. The top ten clones hold approximately 15% of a sample with approximately 190,000 clones, approximately 79% of them seen once. CDR3 size: 13 residues. In germline, CDR1 is MNHEY, CDR2 SVGEGT. Deletions cut 6 bases from V and 4 bases from J, with 12 bases between. The chain couples TRBV6-2 or TRBV6-3 to TRBJ1-1, with a possible D match to TRBD1 (6 bases). The TCR was taken from a young man with active or convalescent COVID-19. The source material was peripheral blood. The CDR3: CASSYTQGTEAFF. DNA for the CDR3: TGTGCCAGCAGCTATACACAGGGCACTGAAGCTTTCTTT.